This TCR beta chain is drawn from a study of molecular identifiers for immune sequencing clone quantification. Looking at the study overall: In replicates, RNA from approximately 20,000 or 100,000 naive CD8 cells was divided five ways and four parts were sequenced.

V lost 8 bases, J lost 2 bases, and 13 bases lay in between. This CDR3 is 13 amino acids long. TCRdb redid the calling of the PCR reads with MiXCR, one entry per CDR3 protein. The table records about half a million distinct CDR3 sequences, 20% to 25% of them present only once. This rearrangement joins TRBV6-7 to TRBJ2-7; no clear D gene. TRBV6-7 is treated as an ORF (open reading frame) with a function not yet certain. The sequenced sample was naive CD8+ T cells from blood, with Jurkat cell RNA spiked in. Documented subset: FACS-sorted CD8+CD4-CCR7+CD45RA+ naive T cells. This TCR was recovered from a human donor in good health. Some libraries in this study had Jurkat cell RNA spiked in. CDR3 nucleotides: TGTGCCAGCGGCTCCCTATCAACCTACGAGCAGTACTTC. The encoded protein is CASGSLSTYEQYF.